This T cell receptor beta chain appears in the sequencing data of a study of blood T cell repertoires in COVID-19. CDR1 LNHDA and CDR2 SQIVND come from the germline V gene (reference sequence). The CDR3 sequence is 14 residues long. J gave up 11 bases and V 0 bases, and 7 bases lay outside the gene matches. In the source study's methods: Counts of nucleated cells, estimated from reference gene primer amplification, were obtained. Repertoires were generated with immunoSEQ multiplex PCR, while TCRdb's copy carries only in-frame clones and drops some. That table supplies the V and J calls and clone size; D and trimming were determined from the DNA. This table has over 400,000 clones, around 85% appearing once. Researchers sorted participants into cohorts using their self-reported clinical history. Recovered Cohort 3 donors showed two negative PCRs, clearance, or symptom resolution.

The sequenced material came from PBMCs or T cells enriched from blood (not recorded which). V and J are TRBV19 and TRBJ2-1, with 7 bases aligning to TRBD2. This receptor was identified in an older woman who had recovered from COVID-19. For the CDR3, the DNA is TGTGCCAGTAGTATAGATCCGGGGGGTGGAAAGCAGTTCTTC. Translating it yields CASSIDPGGGKQFF.